Listed here are 20 T cell receptor beta chains from one sample, sequenced in a study of CD8+ T cells in alopecia areata. Following extraction, RNA underwent reverse transcription to cDNA, which served as the sequencing template. Profiled with immunoSEQ multiplex PCR; TCRdb holds only in-frame clones, not every one. Of roughly 190,000 clones listed, 64% are singletons. Treatment here: oral pan-JAK inhibitor, 5-10 mg twice daily. This specimen was CD4+ T cells sorted from blood, taken around week 50, from a patient treated with tofacitinib. The receptors stem from a human donor with alopecia areata.

The CDR3 protein is CASSLGGGTFIVGEETQYF. CDR3 sequence (DNA): TGTGCCAGCAGCTTAGGTGGTGGTACTTTTATCGTGGGGGAAGAGACCCAGTACTTC. The rearrangement links TRBV7-2 to TRBJ2-5, with D tentatively TRBD1 or TRBD2 (5 bases each). Germline lookup yields CDR1 SGHTA and CDR2 FQGNSA. The CDR3 has 19 amino acids. Trimming cost V 1 base and J 3 bases, with 24 bases left between them.

The V gene is TRBV5-1, the J gene TRBJ2-1; no definite D call. CDR3 length: 12 residues. In germline, CDR1 is SGHRS, CDR2 YFSETQ. Trimming took off 0 bases at V and 6 bases at J, with 4 bases between the two ends. The CDR3 is CASSLALNEQFF. CDR3 nucleotide sequence: TGCGCCAGCAGCTTGGCCCTCAATGAGCAGTTCTTC.

This clone has only a few counts. The J gene is TRBJ1-2, the V gene TRBV7-8; D gene ambiguous. The V end lost 1 base, the J end lost 2 bases, and 17 bases lay between the germline ends. This CDR3 has 17 amino acids. CDR1 SGHVS and CDR2 FQNEAQ come from the germline V gene. This CDR3 reads CASSLVVITQENYGYTF. As DNA, the CDR3 is TGTGCCAGCAGCTTAGTGGTTATTACTCAGGAGAACTATGGCTACACCTTC.

The rearrangement uses TRBV18 and TRBJ2-1; TRBD2 is a possible D gene (5 bases). Germline V lookup: CDR1 KGHSH, CDR2 LQKENI. Trimming took off 1 base at V and 2 bases at J, with 18 bases between the two ends. The CDR3 extends over 18 amino acids. The CDR3 bases are TGTGCCAGCTCACCACAGTTCGGGGAAGGACTGGCCTACAATGAGCAGTTCTTC. It specifies CASSPQFGEGLAYNEQFF.

This clone was detected only a few times. V gene TRBV6-4 combines with J gene TRBJ1-5, with D unresolved. The V end was cut by 4 bases, the J end by 4 bases, with 2 bases between. Germline-derived CDR1 and CDR2 are MRHNA and SNTAGT. The CDR3 consists of 11 residues. The CDR3 DNA reads as TGTGCCAGCAGTGGGAATCAGCCCCAGCATTTT. Its translation: CASSGNQPQHF.

The chain links TRBV29-1 to TRBJ1-2; tentatively, D is TRBD1 (6 bases). Trimming took 4 bases from V and 4 from J, leaving 13 bases between them. CDR3 length: 13 amino acids. Germline values: CDR1 SQVTM, CDR2 ANQGSEA. CDR3 bases: TGCAGCGTTGGGGGGCAGGGTGGCTATGGCTACACCTTC. It translates to CSVGGQGGYGYTF.

V and J are TRBV9 and TRBJ1-1, with D tentatively TRBD1 (5 bases). Trimming removed 4 bases at V and 6 bases at J, with 13 bases between. CDR1 and CDR2 (germline): SGDLS, YYNGEE. The CDR3 is 13 residues long. DNA for the CDR3: TGTGCCAGCAGCCCACGGGGGAGATCTGAAGCTTTCTTT. Encoded protein: CASSPRGRSEAFF.

The chain links TRBV29-1 to TRBJ2-3, with a tentative D call TRBD2 (6 bases). This CDR3 is 14 amino acids long. CDR1 and CDR2 from the germline V gene are SQVTM and ANQGSEA. V dropped 3 bases and J dropped 2 bases, with 12 bases sitting between them. CDR3 in DNA: TGCAGCGTTGATTTTAGCGGAATCACAGATACGCAGTATTTT. Amino acids: CSVDFSGITDTQYF.

This clone was detected only a few times. The gene calls are TRBV7-3 and TRBJ2-2; no clear D. Germline V gives CDR1 SGHTA, CDR2 FQGTGA. The CDR3 spans 13 residues. V was cut by 5 bases and J by 4 bases, with 8 bases left in between. The CDR3 sequence is CASSPTPTGELFF. In DNA, the CDR3 is TGTGCCAGCAGCCCAACTCCCACCGGGGAGCTGTTTTTT.

This clone was picked up one time. The CDR3 bases are TGCAGCGTCGAGACAGGGATGGAGACCCAGTACTTC. Residues: CSVETGMETQYF. The chain combines TRBV29-1 with TRBJ2-5, with 7 bases lining up with TRBD1. Germline-derived CDR1 and CDR2 are SQVTM and ANQGSEA. This CDR3 has 12 residues. The ends lost 6 bases at V and 5 bases at J; junction bases unmatched: 6.

The V call is TRBV2, the J call TRBJ1-5; possibly TRBD1 for D (5 bases). Germline V lookup: CDR1 SNHLY, CDR2 FYNNEI. V lost 6 bases and J lost 6, with 9 bases in between. CDR3 length: 12 amino acids. CDR3: CASSATGQPQHF. Here the CDR3 DNA reads TGTGCCAGCAGCGCTACAGGTCAGCCCCAGCATTTT.

V is TRBV29-1 and J is TRBJ2-1; the D is unclear. CDR3 length equals 10 residues. Germline-derived CDR1 and CDR2 are SQVTM and ANQGSEA. V lost 7 bases and J 9 bases, leaving 10 bases between the germline ends. The CDR3: CSAAIGEQFF. DNA for the CDR3: TGCAGCGCCGCGATAGGTGAGCAGTTCTTC.

The gene calls are TRBV5-1 and TRBJ1-4; D gene ambiguous. Germline V gives CDR1 SGHRS, CDR2 YFSETQ. V was pared by 7 bases and J by 0 bases, with 19 bases between. The CDR3 runs 17 residues. The CDR3 DNA follows: TGCGCCAGCGCCATGGCGGGAACGGCCGCAACTAATGAAAAACTGTTTTTT. Protein: CASAMAGTAATNEKLFF.

J is TRBJ2-3 and V is TRBV5-1, with D possibly matching TRBD2 (6 bases). Per the germline V gene, CDR1 is SGHRS and CDR2 is YFSETQ. CDR3 length: 14 residues. V was shortened by 4 bases and J by 6 bases, with 15 bases between the two germline ends. The CDR3 here is CASSQHGGEDTQYF. The CDR3 DNA reads as TGCGCCAGCAGCCAGCACGGGGGTGAGGATACGCAGTATTTT.

V gene TRBV20-1 combines with J gene TRBJ2-1, with unresolved D. The CDR3 consists of 10 residues. V dropped 6 bases and J dropped 8 bases, with 8 bases sitting between them. Germline assignment: CDR1 DFQATT and CDR2 SNEGSKA (reference sequence). The CDR3 bases are TGCAGTGCGCGGAACGATGAGCAGTTCTTC. It translates to CSARNDEQFF.

The chain employs TRBV9 and TRBJ2-3; 10 positions agree with TRBD2. CDR3 length: 14 amino acids. The J segment lost 5 bases and the V segment lost 6 bases, leaving 6 bases of the junction unmatched. Germline CDR1 SGDLS, CDR2 YYNGEE. The CDR3 DNA is TGTGCCAGCAACGAGCGGGGGGGCATAGATACGCAGTATTTT. Residues: CASNERGGIDTQYF.

This clone was detected only a few times. Different DNA sequences within this sample yield the same CDR3. The J gene is TRBJ2-4, the V gene TRBV2, with D unclear. The V end was cut by 8 bases, the J end by 0 bases, with 2 bases between. The CDR3 runs 11 residues. CDR1 is SNHLY and CDR2 is FYNNEI in the germline V gene. DNA for the CDR3: TGTGCCAGCCTAGCCAAAAACATTCAGTACTTC. The encoded protein is CASLAKNIQYF. Full variable domain (rest looked up from reference TRBV2 and TRBJ2-4): EPEVTQTPSHQVTQMGQEVILRCVPISNHLYFYWYRQILGQKVEFLVSFYNNEISEKSEIFDDQFSVERPDGSNFTLKIRSTKLEDSAMYFCASLAKNIQYFGAGTRLSVL.

The rearrangement links TRBV10-3 to TRBJ1-5; TRBD1 is a possible D gene (6 bases). The CDR3 contains 13 residues. V gave up 4 bases and J gave up 2 bases, with 6 bases separating them. Germline CDR1 is ENHRY and CDR2 is SYGVKD. The CDR3 coding sequence is TGTGCCATCAGTGGACAGGGCAATCAGCCCCAGCATTTT. Its protein is CAISGQGNQPQHF.

The chain has TRBV4-2 and TRBJ2-5; tentatively, D is TRBD2 (5 bases). Trimming removed 0 bases from V and 5 bases from J, with 13 bases in between. Germline lookup yields CDR1 LGHNA and CDR2 YNFKEQ. The CDR3 loop spans 15 amino acids. In nucleotides, the CDR3 is TGTGCCAGCAGCCAAGATTACGGAGGTTGGGAGACCCAGTACTTC. Its protein is CASSQDYGGWETQYF.

The V gene is TRBV7-7, the J gene TRBJ2-5; possibly TRBD2 for D (5 bases). The germline V and J ends were trimmed by 7 bases and 0 bases, with 9 bases remaining between them. Germline V gives CDR1 SSHAT, CDR2 FNYEAQ (reference sequence). The CDR3 is 13 amino acids. The CDR3 spells CASTPGNQETQYF. The CDR3 DNA reads as TGTGCCAGCACCCCGGGGAACCAAGAGACCCAGTACTTC.